A selection of T cell receptor beta chains follows, all from one sample in a study of persistence of HIV-infected CD4 T cells. Produced via immunoSEQ multiplex PCR; TCRdb's table is partial and in-frame only. The table shows more than 15,000 clones, with around three quarters occurring only once. Their antigens are not known. The starting material was CD4+ T cells sorted from PBMCs after approximately 19-hour stimulation, obtained from a patient who received antiretroviral therapy. These receptors all stem from an adult man with HIV who was CMV-seropositive. CDR3s include the opening cysteine and the closing phenylalanine or tryptophan. A D gene is named only where the DNA matches it firmly. Only some rows state a clone size, as once, few, many or a class for expanded clones.

-	TRBV3-1/TRBV3-2	TRBJ1-4	-	TGTGCCAGCAGCCAAGAGCCGGGGAGGGGTAATGAAAAACTGTTTTTT	CASSQEPGRGNEKLFF
-	TRBV29-1	TRBJ2-2	TRBD1	TGCAGCGGGGGACAGGGGGCGAACACCGGGGAGCTGTTTTTT	CSGGQGANTGELFF
few	TRBV2	TRBJ1-6	TRBD1	TGTGCCAGCAGCGGGACGGGACAGGTGAATTCACCCCTCCACTTT	CASSGTGQVNSPLHF
-	TRBV10-2	TRBJ2-1	TRBD1	TGCGCCAGCAGTCCAGGGGGCAATGAGCAGTTCTTC	CASSPGGNEQFF
-	TRBV6-5	TRBJ1-1	-	TGTGCCAGCAGTTACGATTACAGGGCGAACACTGAAGCTTTCTTT	CASSYDYRANTEAFF
-	TRBV19	TRBJ2-2	-	TGTGCCAGTAGTATCAGGGACATTTCCGGGGAGCTGTTTTTT	CASSIRDISGELFF
-	TRBV2	TRBJ1-5	TRBD1	TGTGCCAGCAGTGGGGGACAGGGGGCCGGGCAGCCCCAGCATTTT	CASSGGQGAGQPQHF
few	TRBV5-4	TRBJ2-7	-	TGTGCCAGCAGCTTGGGGGGTGGGACCCCTAGGTACGAGCAGTACTTC	CASSLGGGTPRYEQYF
few	TRBV7-9	TRBJ1-1	TRBD1	TGTGCCAGCAGCCCGCGGGACAGCTATTTCATGAACACTGAAGCTTTCTTT	CASSPRDSYFMNTEAFF
-	TRBV9	TRBJ2-2	-	TGTGCCAGCAGCGTTCGGGGCGGGACAGAAAACACCGGGGAGCTGTTTTTT	CASSVRGGTENTGELFF
-	TRBV12-3/TRBV12-4	TRBJ2-1	-	TGTGCCAGCAGTTATGCTCGCAATGAGCAGTTCTTC	CASSYARNEQFF
-	TRBV3-1/TRBV3-2	TRBJ1-1	-	TGTGCCAGCGGGGGGGTCACTGAAGCTTTCTTT	CASGGVTEAFF
once	TRBV18	TRBJ2-1	TRBD1	TGTGCCAGCTCACCAATGGCAGGGGGTAAGGTGGATGAGCAGTTCTTC	CASSPMAGGKVDEQFF
-	TRBV7-2	TRBJ2-1	TRBD1	TGTGCCAGCAGCCCGAGACAGGGAGATCATGAGCAGTTCTTC	CASSPRQGDHEQFF
-	TRBV15	TRBJ1-1	-	TGTGCCACCAGCAGAGATAGGCCGAACACTGAAGCTTTCTTT	CATSRDRPNTEAFF
-	TRBV9	TRBJ1-4	-	TGTGCCAGCTCCGGAGGCAGGGGTGACGAAAAACTGTTTTTT	CASSGGRGDEKLFF
-	TRBV10-3	TRBJ1-5	-	TGTGCCATCAGTGACGGCTCGGCAGGGCACAATCAGCCCCAGCATTTT	CAISDGSAGHNQPQHF
-	TRBV5-4	TRBJ2-7	TRBD1	TGTGCCAGCAGCACCGACAGGGCCGCCTACTACGAGCAGTACTTC	CASSTDRAAYYEQYF
few	TRBV6-1	TRBJ2-7	-	TGTGCCAGCAGTGCCTTAAGGGGGGGGTCCTCCGCCTACGAGCAGTACTTC	CASSALRGGSSAYEQYF
-	TRBV6-1	TRBJ2-7	-	TGTGCCAGCAGTGATGCGGGAACAGGGAAAGTGCAGTACTTC	CASSDAGTGKVQYF
-	TRBV3-1/TRBV3-2	TRBJ2-7	TRBD1	TGTGCCAGCAGCCCTCAGGGGGACGAGCAGTACTTC	CASSPQGDEQYF
-	TRBV24-1	TRBJ2-2	-	TGTGCCACCAGTGATCGGGTGGGACTCAACACCGGGGAGCTGTTTTTT	CATSDRVGLNTGELFF
-	TRBV28	TRBJ1-2	-	TGTGCCAGCAGTTCGGGACAAATTAACTATGGCTACACCTTC	CASSSGQINYGYTF
-	TRBV18	TRBJ2-7	-	TGTGCCAGCTCACCGACCAATTACGAGCAGTACTTC	CASSPTNYEQYF
few	TRBV9	TRBJ1-3	-	TGTGCCAGCAGCCCCCAGGGATTCGGAAACACCATATATTTT	CASSPQGFGNTIYF
-	TRBV18	TRBJ2-1	-	TGTGCCAGCTCCTTGGTACAGGGAAGGAATGAGCAGTTCTTC	CASSLVQGRNEQFF
medium-sized	TRBV2	TRBJ1-3	-	TGTGCCAGCAGCCTCATGGGAACTGGAAACACCATATATTTT	CASSLMGTGNTIYF
-	TRBV7-2	TRBJ2-3	TRBD2	TGTGCCAGCAGCACCTTCGGGGGACTAGCGGGGGTACGGACAGATACGCAGTATTTT	CASSTFGGLAGVRTDTQYF
few	TRBV7-3	TRBJ2-7	-	TGTGCCAGCAGCTTGGGGGTCAGCTACGAGCAGTACTTC	CASSLGVSYEQYF
-	TRBV7-2	TRBJ1-5	-	TGTGCCAGCAGCTTACTGAGTATCAATCAGCCCCAGCATTTT	CASSLLSINQPQHF
-	TRBV7-9	TRBJ2-5	-	TGTGCCAGCAGCTTAGGCCTAGCAGGATCGGTAGTAGAGACCCAGTACTTC	CASSLGLAGSVVETQYF
few	TRBV2	TRBJ2-1	TRBD2	TGTGCCAGCAGCGTGCTAGCGGGGACGACGGCGTTCTTC	CASSVLAGTTAFF
-	TRBV18	TRBJ2-2	TRBD1	TGTGCCAGCTCCCCCCCGACAGGGGGGGGAACCGGGGAGCTGTTTTTT	CASSPPTGGGTGELFF
-	TRBV28	TRBJ2-7	TRBD1	TGTGCCAGCCAGGGGGCGCCTTACGAGCAGTACTTC	CASQGAPYEQYF
-	TRBV9	TRBJ2-3	TRBD2	TGTGCCAGCAGCGTAGTGGGGACTAGCGGGGGGGATACGCAGTATTTT	CASSVVGTSGGDTQYF
-	TRBV27	TRBJ2-6	-	TGTGCCAGCAGTTTAATAGCCTCTGGGGCCAACGTCCTGACTTTC	CASSLIASGANVLTF
-	TRBV19	TRBJ1-4	-	TGTGCCAGTGCAGAAGGTGGGGGCCTTGAAAAACTGTTTTTT	CASAEGGGLEKLFF
-	TRBV24-1	TRBJ2-2	-	TGTGCCACCAGTGATCTAAATAGAGGCACCGGGGAGCTGTTTTTT	CATSDLNRGTGELFF
-	TRBV4-1	TRBJ1-2	TRBD1	TGCGCCAGCAGCCAGGGACAGGGGGAGTGGGGCTACACCTTC	CASSQGQGEWGYTF
-	TRBV2	TRBJ1-4	-	TGTGCCAGCAGGAGTGGGGGCTCTAATGAAAAACTGTTTTTT	CASRSGGSNEKLFF
-	TRBV6-5	TRBJ1-1	-	TGTACCAGCAGAGCCGGGTCGAACACTGAAGCTTTCTTT	CTSRAGSNTEAFF
once	TRBV6-5	TRBJ2-1	-	TGTGCCAGCAGAGGGGCTTCCTACAATGAGCAGTTCTTC	CASRGASYNEQFF